The TCR beta chain under discussion was sequenced for a study of OX40 agonist ivuxolimab in advanced cancers. Across the study: An anti-OX40 (CD134) antibody with agonistic activity, ivuxolimab, was administered to patients. Whole-study findings and limits: Antigen specificity of clonally expanded peripheral T cells was not established.

CDR3 size: 15 residues. CDR1 is ENHRY, CDR2 SYGVKD, per germline. V gave up 4 bases and J gave up 4 bases; unmatched junction bases: 9. Collection of blood occurred at baseline, at cycle 4 day 1, and at cycle 7 day 1. Produced via immunoSEQ multiplex PCR; TCRdb's table is partial and in-frame only. Of roughly 13,000 clones in the sample, 82% were seen once. About this clone itself: The antigen remains unidentified.

The chain combines TRBV10-3 with TRBJ1-2, with 7 bases fitting TRBD1. The sequence was collected from an adult with an advanced solid tumor such as melanoma, head and neck, liver or kidney cancer. The input for sequencing was CD4+ or CD8+ T cells sorted from blood, taken in a trial of the OX40 agonist ivuxolimab. The DNA of the CDR3 is TGTGCCATCAGTGGGGCCCTGACAGGGTTCTATGGCTACACCTTC. Its translation: CAISGALTGFYGYTF.